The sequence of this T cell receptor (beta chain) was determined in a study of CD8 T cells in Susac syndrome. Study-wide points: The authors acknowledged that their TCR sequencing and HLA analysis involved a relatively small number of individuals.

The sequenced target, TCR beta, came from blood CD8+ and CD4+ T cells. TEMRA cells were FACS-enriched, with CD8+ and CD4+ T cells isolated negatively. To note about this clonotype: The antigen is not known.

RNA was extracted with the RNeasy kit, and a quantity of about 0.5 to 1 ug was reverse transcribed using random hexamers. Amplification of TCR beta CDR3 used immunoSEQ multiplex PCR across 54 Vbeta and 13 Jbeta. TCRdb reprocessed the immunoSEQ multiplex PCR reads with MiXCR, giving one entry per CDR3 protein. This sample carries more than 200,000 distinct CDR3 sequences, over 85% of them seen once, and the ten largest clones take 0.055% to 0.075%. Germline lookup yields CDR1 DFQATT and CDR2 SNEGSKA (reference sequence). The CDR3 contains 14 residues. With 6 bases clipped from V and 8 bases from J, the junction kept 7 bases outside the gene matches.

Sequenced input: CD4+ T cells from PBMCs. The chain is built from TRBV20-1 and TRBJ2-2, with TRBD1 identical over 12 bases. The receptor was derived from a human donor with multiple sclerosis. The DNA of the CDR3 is TGCAGTGCCTTGGGACAGGGGGCGAGGGGGGAGCTGTTTTTT. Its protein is CSALGQGARGELFF.